This TCR beta chain was captured by sequencing in a study of beta chain features in type 1 diabetes. General observations from the study: Shorter templates might be favored by PCR, equally in patients and controls. There was a moderate but significant shortening of TCRB CDR3s in all four CD4+ subsets of Type 1 diabetes patients. Patients' naive, central memory and Treg TCRB repertoires seemed closer to one another than those of healthy donors.

Reverse transcription of all isolated RNA meant that expressed TCRB transcripts were sequenced. Reads from naive, central memory and regulatory T cell samples averaged around 4 million. Sequenced by immunoSEQ multiplex PCR; TCRdb stores in-frame clones only, minus some. In the table there are 200,000 to 250,000 clones, approximately 15% of which are singletons. In the case of this clone: Its specificity is not known.

Heparinised blood was drawn once per donor, averaging about 116 mL. CDR3 size: 14 residues. V dropped 0 bases and J dropped 9 bases, with 14 bases sitting between them. The germline V gene encodes CDR1 MGHRA and CDR2 YSYEKL. The chain employs TRBV4-1 and TRBJ1-2; possible D gene TRBD1, 5 bases. The clonotype originates from a man aged 25-45 years with type 1 diabetes. Sequenced: naive CD4+ T cells from blood. CDR3 bases: TGCGCCAGCAGCCAAGAAGACAGAGGATATAGCTACACCTTC. Its translation is CASSQEDRGYSYTF.